This T cell receptor (beta chain) emerged from a study of blood T cell repertoires in COVID-19. Background on the study: The analysed material was cDNA or gDNA that came from T cells, B-cell-depleted T cells, or PBMCs.

Germline V gene data show CDR1 as PRHDT and CDR2 as FYEKMQ (reference sequence). Trimming pared 0 bases from V and 0 bases from J, leaving 8 bases between. The CDR3 spans 15 residues. In the authors' workflow: Cell counts per sample came from amplifying reference gene primers. The method was immunoSEQ multiplex PCR; TCRdb's version includes in-frame clones alone and lacks a portion of them. D and trimming come from the DNA, and the V and J calls and clone size come from that table. Counted here are 10,000 or so clones, more than 70% occurring once; the ten biggest clones make up around 5.6%. This clone was seen a few times.

The source of this sequence is a human donor in a cohort sampled during active COVID-19. The chain employs TRBV13 and TRBJ1-1, with D perhaps TRBD1 (5 bases). Sequencing was performed on peripheral blood. Here the CDR3 DNA reads TGTGCCAGCAGCTTAGGCCAGGGAATGAACACTGAAGCTTTCTTT. The encoded protein is CASSLGQGMNTEAFF.